The clone carrying this T cell receptor beta chain appeared once. Libraries were prepared by immunoSEQ multiplex PCR; TCRdb keeps only in-frame clonotypes and omits some of them. This table has over 70,000 clones, 84% appearing once. The data are from a study of blood T cell repertoires in COVID-19. At the level of the study: From the United States, Italy and Spain came samples of acute and convalescent COVID-19. In each case, the material was cDNA or gDNA derived from T cells, B-cell-depleted T cells, or PBMCs.

Germline V gene data show CDR1 as SGHNT and CDR2 as YYREEE (reference sequence). CDR3 length: 17 residues. Deletions cut 2 bases from V and 0 bases from J, with 12 bases between. The source is a human donor in a cohort sampled during active COVID-19. The chain joins TRBV5-4 to TRBJ2-6; no clear D. The sequenced material came from peripheral blood. For the CDR3, the DNA is TGTGCCAGCAGCTTCGATGCGATTAGCTCTGGGGCCAACGTCCTGACTTTC. It codes for CASSFDAISSGANVLTF. Together with reference TRBV5-4 and TRBJ2-6, the CDR3 gives the full variable domain: ETGVTQSPTHLIKTRGQQVTLRCSSQSGHNTVSWYQQALGQGPQFIFQYYREEENGRGNFPPRFSGLQFPNYSSELNVNALELDDSALYLCASSFDAISSGANVLTFGAGSRLTVL.